The clone carrying this TCR beta chain was observed a single time. Antigen: not known. This record comes from a study of T cell clones after liver transplantation. Study-level information: TCRbeta sequencing after a pre-transplant mixed lymphocyte reaction identified graft-donor-reactive clones, later tracked in post-transplant blood. Subjects received no induction therapy and standard immunosuppression until randomization at 12-24 months post-transplant. General observations from the study: Compared with third party-reactive sequences, donor-reactive ones declined more, independent of withdrawal success.

Clones were read by immunoSEQ multiplex PCR, and TCRdb kept only the in-frame ones, dropping some. Of 60,000 or so clones listed, roughly three quarters are singletons. The germline V gene has CDR1 SGHTA and CDR2 FQGNSA. V was trimmed by 1 base and J by 3 bases, leaving 10 bases between them. The CDR3 extends over 15 amino acids. This TCR was sampled from a human patient who received a liver transplant. The graft donor may have contributed some T cells. Source: CD4+ T cells from blood, taken at the 22-month timepoint. The chain employs TRBV7-2 and TRBJ2-1, with a weak D call TRBD1 (6 bases). CDR3 DNA sequence: TGTGCCAGCAGCTTAGTTGGGACAAGCTACAATGAGCAGTTCTTC. This gives the protein CASSLVGTSYNEQFF.